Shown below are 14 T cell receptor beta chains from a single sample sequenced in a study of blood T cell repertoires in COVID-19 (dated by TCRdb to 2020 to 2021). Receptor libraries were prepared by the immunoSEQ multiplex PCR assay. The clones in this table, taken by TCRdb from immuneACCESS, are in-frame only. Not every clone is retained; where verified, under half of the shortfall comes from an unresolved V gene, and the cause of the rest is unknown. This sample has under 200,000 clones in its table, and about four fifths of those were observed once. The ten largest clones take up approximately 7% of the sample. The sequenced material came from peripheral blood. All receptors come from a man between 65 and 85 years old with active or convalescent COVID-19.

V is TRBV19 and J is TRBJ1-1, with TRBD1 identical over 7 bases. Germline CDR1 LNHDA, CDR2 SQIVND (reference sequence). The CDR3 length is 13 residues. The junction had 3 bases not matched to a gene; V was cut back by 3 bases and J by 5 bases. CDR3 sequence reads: CASSMAGGTEAFF. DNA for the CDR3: TGTGCCAGTAGTATGGCAGGGGGAACTGAAGCTTTCTTT.

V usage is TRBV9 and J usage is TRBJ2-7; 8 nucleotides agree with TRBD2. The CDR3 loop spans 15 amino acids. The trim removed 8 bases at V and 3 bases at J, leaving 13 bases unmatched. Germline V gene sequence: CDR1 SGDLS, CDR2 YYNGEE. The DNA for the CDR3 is TGTGCCAGTACCGACTCGGGGGGGGACGACTACGAGCAGTACTTC. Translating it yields CASTDSGGDDYEQYF.

DNA for the CDR3: TGTGCCAGCAGCCAATGGGACACGTACCAAGAGACCCAGTACTTC. Translation gives CASSQWDTYQETQYF. The V gene is TRBV3-1 (or the pseudogene TRBV3-2), the J gene TRBJ2-5; D is possibly TRBD1 (6 bases). Per germline, CDR1 LGHDT and CDR2 YNNKEL (reference sequence). The CDR3 runs to 15 residues. Trimming stripped 2 bases from V and 0 bases from J, with 10 bases between.

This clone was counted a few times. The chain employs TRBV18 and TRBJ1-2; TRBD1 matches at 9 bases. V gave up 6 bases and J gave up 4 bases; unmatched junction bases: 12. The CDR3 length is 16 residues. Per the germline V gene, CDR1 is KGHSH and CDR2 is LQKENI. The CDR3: CASSGGDGTGSYGYTF. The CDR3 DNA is TGTGCCAGCTCGGGAGGAGACGGGACAGGGTCCTATGGCTACACCTTC.

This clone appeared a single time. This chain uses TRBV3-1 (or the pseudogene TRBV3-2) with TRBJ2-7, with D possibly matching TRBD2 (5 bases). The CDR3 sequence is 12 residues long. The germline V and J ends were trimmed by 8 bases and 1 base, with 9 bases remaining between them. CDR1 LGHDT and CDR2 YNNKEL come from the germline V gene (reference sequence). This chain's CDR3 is CASGGGSYEQYF. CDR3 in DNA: TGTGCCAGCGGTGGAGGTTCCTACGAGCAGTACTTC.

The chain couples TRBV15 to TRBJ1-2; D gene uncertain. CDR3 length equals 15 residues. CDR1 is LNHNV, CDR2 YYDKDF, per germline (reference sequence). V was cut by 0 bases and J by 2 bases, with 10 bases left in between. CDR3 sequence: CATSRDRGSNYGYTF. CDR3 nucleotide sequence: TGTGCCACCAGCAGAGATAGAGGGTCCAACTATGGCTACACCTTC. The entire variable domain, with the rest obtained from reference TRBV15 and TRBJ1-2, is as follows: DAMVIQNPRYQVTQFGKPVTLSCSQTLNHNVMYWYQQKSSQAPKLLFHYYDKDFNNEADTPDNFQSRRPNTSFCFLDIRSPGLGDTAMYLCATSRDRGSNYGYTFGSGTRLTVV.

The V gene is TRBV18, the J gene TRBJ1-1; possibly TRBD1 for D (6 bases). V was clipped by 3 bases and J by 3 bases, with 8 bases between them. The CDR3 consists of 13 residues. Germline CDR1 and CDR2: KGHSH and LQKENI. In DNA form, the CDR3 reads TGTGCCAGCTCACCTTACAGGGACACTGAAGCTTTCTTT. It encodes CASSPYRDTEAFF.

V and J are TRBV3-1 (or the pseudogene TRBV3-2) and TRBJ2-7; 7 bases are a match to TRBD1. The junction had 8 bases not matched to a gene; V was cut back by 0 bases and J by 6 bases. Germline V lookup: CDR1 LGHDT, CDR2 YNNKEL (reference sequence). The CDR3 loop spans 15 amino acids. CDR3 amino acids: CASSQDPRTGSEQYF. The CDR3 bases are TGTGCCAGCAGCCAAGATCCACGGACAGGTTCCGAGCAGTACTTC.

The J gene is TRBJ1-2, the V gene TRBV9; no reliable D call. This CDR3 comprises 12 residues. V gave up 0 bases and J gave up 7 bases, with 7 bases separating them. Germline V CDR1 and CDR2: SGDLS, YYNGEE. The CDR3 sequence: CASSVGTVGYTF. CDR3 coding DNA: TGTGCCAGCAGCGTAGGAACAGTTGGCTACACCTTC.

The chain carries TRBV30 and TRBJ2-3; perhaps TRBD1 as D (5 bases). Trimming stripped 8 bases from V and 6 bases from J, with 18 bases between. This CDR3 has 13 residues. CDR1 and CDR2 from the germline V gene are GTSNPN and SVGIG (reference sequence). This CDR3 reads CAGTFWGRDTQYF. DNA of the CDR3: TGTGCCGGAACCTTCTGGGGCCGGGATACGCAGTATTTT.

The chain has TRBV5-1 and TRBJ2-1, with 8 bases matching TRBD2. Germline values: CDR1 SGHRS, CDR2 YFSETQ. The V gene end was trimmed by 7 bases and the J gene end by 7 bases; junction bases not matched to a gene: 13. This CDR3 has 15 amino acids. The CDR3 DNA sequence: TGCGCCAGCGGTCAGACTGCGGGAGGATTAAATGAGCAGTTCTTC. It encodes CASGQTAGGLNEQFF.

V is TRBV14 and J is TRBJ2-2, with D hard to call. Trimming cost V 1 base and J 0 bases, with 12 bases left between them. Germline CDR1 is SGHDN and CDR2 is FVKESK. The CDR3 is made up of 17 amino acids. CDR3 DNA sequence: TGTGCCAGCAGCCAAGTTGGTTGGTCTACGAACACCGGGGAGCTGTTTTTT. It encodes CASSQVGWSTNTGELFF.

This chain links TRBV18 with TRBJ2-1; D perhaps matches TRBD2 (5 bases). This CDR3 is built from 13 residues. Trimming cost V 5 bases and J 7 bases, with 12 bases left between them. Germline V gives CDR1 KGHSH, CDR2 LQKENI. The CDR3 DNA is TGTGCCAGCTCAGAAGGGCGCGGGAATGAGCAGTTCTTC. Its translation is CASSEGRGNEQFF.

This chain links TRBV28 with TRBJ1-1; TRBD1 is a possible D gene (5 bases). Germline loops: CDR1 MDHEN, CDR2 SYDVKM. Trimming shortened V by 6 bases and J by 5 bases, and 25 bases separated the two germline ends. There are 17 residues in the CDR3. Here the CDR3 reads CASRYSWGGGLWTEAFF. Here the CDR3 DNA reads TGTGCCAGCAGGTACTCCTGGGGGGGAGGGTTGTGGACTGAAGCTTTCTTT.